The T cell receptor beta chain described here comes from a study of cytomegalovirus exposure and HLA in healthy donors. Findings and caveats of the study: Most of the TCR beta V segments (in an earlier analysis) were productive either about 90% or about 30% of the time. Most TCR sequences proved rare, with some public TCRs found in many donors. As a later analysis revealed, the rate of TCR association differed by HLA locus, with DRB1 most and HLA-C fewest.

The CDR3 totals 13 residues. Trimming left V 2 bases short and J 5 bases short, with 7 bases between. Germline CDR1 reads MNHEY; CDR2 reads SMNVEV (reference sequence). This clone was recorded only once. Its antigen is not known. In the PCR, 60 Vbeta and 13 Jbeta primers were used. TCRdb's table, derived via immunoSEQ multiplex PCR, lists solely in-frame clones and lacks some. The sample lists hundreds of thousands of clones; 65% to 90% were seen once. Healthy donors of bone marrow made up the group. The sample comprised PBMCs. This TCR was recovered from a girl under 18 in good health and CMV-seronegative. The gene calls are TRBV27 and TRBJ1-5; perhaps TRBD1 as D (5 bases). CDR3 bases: TGTGCCAGCAGTTTAGGCAGGGATCAGCCCCAGCATTTT. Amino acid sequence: CASSLGRDQPQHF.